Below are 26 T cell receptor beta chains sequenced from a single sample in a study of blood T cell repertoires in COVID-19. Some clones are missing from TCRdb's copy, which holds only in-frame ones; the method was immunoSEQ multiplex PCR. The table shows around 280,000 clones, with about 90% occurring only once. Sequencing was performed on peripheral blood. These receptors were taken from a woman aged 45-59 years who had recovered from COVID-19.

This chain joins TRBV7-3 and TRBJ2-2, with D perhaps matching TRBD2 (6 bases). Germline V gene sequence: CDR1 SGHTA, CDR2 FQGTGA. The CDR3 extends over 17 amino acids. V was clipped by 2 bases and J by 1 base, with 14 bases between them. The CDR3 loop is CASSLLSRGMNTGELFF. The DNA of the CDR3 is TGTGCCAGCAGCTTACTATCTCGCGGGATGAACACCGGGGAGCTGTTTTTT.

On this clone itself: This sample also contains other DNA sequences that code for the same CDR3. V gene TRBV9 combines with J gene TRBJ2-5; 9 positions match TRBD1. With V trimmed by 0 bases and J by 2 bases, 5 bases remained unmatched. The CDR3 loop spans 16 amino acids. Germline CDR1 and CDR2: SGDLS and YYNGEE. The chain's CDR3 is CASSVASGTGQETQYF. The CDR3 DNA reads TGTGCCAGCAGCGTAGCTTCCGGGACAGGGCAAGAGACCCAGTACTTC.

The chain joins TRBV6-1 to TRBJ1-5; D call uncertain. The CDR3 loop spans 15 amino acids. Looked up from germline, CDR1 is MNHNS and CDR2 is SASEGT. Trimming took off 0 bases at V and 7 bases at J, with 13 bases between the two ends. The CDR3 coding sequence is TGTGCCAGCAGTGAAGCTCCGGGAGGAATCCAGCCCCAGCATTTT. It codes for CASSEAPGGIQPQHF.

This rearrangement joins TRBV9 to TRBJ2-1; D gene ambiguous. CDR1 and CDR2 from the germline V gene are SGDLS and YYNGEE. V lost 4 bases, J lost 8 bases, and 13 bases lay in between. The CDR3 has 13 residues. The CDR3 sequence is CASSLLESDEQFF. CDR3 DNA sequence: TGTGCCAGCAGCCTTCTTGAGTCGGATGAGCAGTTCTTC.

This clone appeared a single time. This sequence joins TRBV6-2 or TRBV6-3 and TRBJ2-3, with 8 bases identical to TRBD1. The CDR3 is made up of 14 amino acids. CDR1 is MNHEY, CDR2 SVGEGT, per germline. With 5 bases clipped from V and 3 bases from J, the junction kept 4 bases outside the gene matches. The CDR3: CASSPRTGTDTQYF. The CDR3 nucleotides read TGTGCCAGCAGTCCCCGGACAGGGACAGATACGCAGTATTTT.

This clone was counted only a few times. The chain couples TRBV4-2 to TRBJ2-7; D may be TRBD1 (6 bases). Deletions cut 4 bases from V and 5 bases from J, with 12 bases between. Germline-derived CDR1 and CDR2 are LGHNA and YNFKEQ. The CDR3 runs to 13 residues. The CDR3: CASSLAGAHEQYF. The DNA for the CDR3 is TGTGCCAGCAGCCTAGCAGGGGCCCACGAGCAGTACTTC.

The sample holds a few counts of this clone. The CDR3 loop is CASRWTRDTEAFF. DNA for the CDR3: TGTGCCAGCAGGTGGACAAGAGACACTGAAGCTTTCTTT. The gene calls are TRBV6-5 and TRBJ1-1; maybe TRBD1 (5 bases). CDR1 MNHEY and CDR2 SVGAGI come from the germline V gene. This CDR3 region has 13 residues. V lost 6 bases and J lost 3, with 11 bases in between.

The CDR3 bases are TGTGCCAGCAGCTTAGGCAGGGCCTGGGAGCAGTACTTC. This translates into CASSLGRAWEQYF. This chain joins TRBV7-9 and TRBJ2-7; the D gene is possibly TRBD1 (5 bases). V was shortened by 1 base and J by 7 bases, with 11 bases between the two germline ends. This CDR3 has 13 residues. Germline V gene sequence: CDR1 SEHNR, CDR2 FQNEAQ (reference sequence).

J is TRBJ2-2 and V is TRBV18; 9 bases map to TRBD1. Germline assignment: CDR1 KGHSH and CDR2 LQKENI. The trim removed 6 bases at V and 3 bases at J, leaving 5 bases unmatched. There are 15 residues in the CDR3. The CDR3 bases are TGTGCCAGCTCCCCTGGACAGGGGTACACCGGGGAGCTGTTTTTT. Translated, it gives CASSPGQGYTGELFF.

The chain links TRBV7-8 to TRBJ2-4, with D perhaps matching TRBD2 (6 bases). V was shortened by 5 bases and J by 0 bases, with 11 bases between the two germline ends. The CDR3 sequence is 15 residues long. Germline CDR1 SGHVS, CDR2 FQNEAQ. The CDR3 region is CASSAEAGAKNIQYF. CDR3 bases: TGTGCCAGCAGCGCAGAAGCGGGAGCCAAAAACATTCAGTACTTC. Full variable domain (outside the CDR3, taken from reference TRBV7-8 and TRBJ2-4): GAGVSQSPRYKVAKRGQDVALRCDPISGHVSLFWYQQALGQGPEFLTYFQNEAQLDKSGLPSDRFFAERPEGSVSTLKIQRTQQEDSAVYLCASSAEAGAKNIQYFGAGTRLSVL.

The chain recombines TRBV5-8 with TRBJ1-5; no reliable D call. Trimming pared 0 bases from V and 9 bases from J, leaving 10 bases between. This CDR3 contains 13 residues. Germline assignment: CDR1 SGHTS and CDR2 YDEGEE. For the CDR3, the DNA is TGTGCCAGCAGCTTGGCCGAGTATACGCCCCAGCATTTT. Protein sequence: CASSLAEYTPQHF. Full variable domain (outside the CDR3, taken from reference TRBV5-8 and TRBJ1-5): EAGVTQSPTHLIKTRGQQATLRCSPISGHTSVYWYQQALGLGLQFLLWYDEGEERNRGNFPPRFSGRQFPNYSSELNVNALELEDSALYLCASSLAEYTPQHFGDGTRLSIL.

This clone came up a few times. The CDR3 here is CASSPRKGRGFTDTQYF. In nucleotides, the CDR3 is TGTGCCAGCAGCCCCCGAAAAGGTCGGGGATTCACAGATACGCAGTATTTT. This chain joins TRBV7-2 and TRBJ2-3, with TRBD2 as a possible D gene (5 bases). V dropped 5 bases and J dropped 2 bases, with 20 bases sitting between them. The CDR3 consists of 17 residues. Germline-derived CDR1 and CDR2 are SGHTA and FQGNSA.

The chain recombines TRBV24-1 with TRBJ2-1; 9 bases agree with TRBD2. With V trimmed by 3 bases and J by 10 bases, 30 bases remained unmatched. Germline V CDR1 and CDR2: KGHDR, SFDVKD. This CDR3 has 22 residues. The CDR3: CATSDPRGGVLTAREGSDEQFF. In DNA, the CDR3 is TGTGCCACCAGTGATCCCCGAGGCGGGGTATTGACTGCGCGGGAGGGCAGCGACGAGCAGTTCTTC.

This sequence joins TRBV19 and TRBJ1-5; tentative D call: TRBD1 (6 bases). Germline-derived CDR1 and CDR2 are LNHDA and SQIVND (reference sequence). Trimming removed 2 bases at V and 1 base at J, with 6 bases between. The CDR3 runs to 14 residues. The CDR3 reads CASSIQGSNQPQHF. Here the CDR3 DNA reads TGTGCCAGTAGTATACAGGGGAGCAATCAGCCCCAGCATTTT.

V and J are TRBV7-2 and TRBJ2-7; 7 bases align to TRBD2. There are 15 residues in the CDR3. Germline CDR1 is SGHTA and CDR2 is FQGNSA. V lost 4 bases and J lost 3; bases outside the gene matches: 9. The CDR3 DNA follows: TGTGCCAGCAGCTCGGAGCGCGGCGGGGGCTACGAGCAGTACTTC. It specifies CASSSERGGGYEQYF.

V usage is TRBV7-6 and J usage is TRBJ2-2, with D perhaps TRBD1 (5 bases). The CDR3 has 16 amino acids. In germline, CDR1 is SGHVS, CDR2 FNYEAQ. Trimming removed 0 bases at V and 5 bases at J, with 13 bases between. This CDR3 is CASSLANRGLTGELFF. CDR3 nucleotide sequence: TGTGCCAGCAGCTTAGCGAATAGGGGCCTGACCGGGGAGCTGTTTTTT.

This clone was picked up one time. V is TRBV5-1 and J is TRBJ1-2; 8 bases line up with TRBD1. This CDR3 is built from 17 residues. V dropped 1 base and J dropped 5; count of bases not matched to a gene: 13. CDR1 and CDR2 from the germline V gene are SGHRS and YFSETQ. The CDR3 spells CASSLRPGGEGDYGYTF. Here the CDR3 DNA reads TGCGCCAGCAGCTTGCGGCCAGGGGGCGAGGGGGATTATGGCTACACCTTC.

The genes are TRBV7-3 and TRBJ2-1, with D perhaps TRBD2 (6 bases). This CDR3 comprises 16 residues. The V end was cut by 5 bases, the J end by 6 bases, with 20 bases between. The V gene's germline CDR1 is SGHTA and CDR2 FQGTGA. CDR3 sequence (DNA): TGTGCCAGCAGCCTAAATCTGGGGGGACGACTCAATGAGCAGTTCTTC. Amino acids: CASSLNLGGRLNEQFF.

The CDR3 nucleotides read TGTGCCAGTAGTTCTTACTACGAGCAGTACTTC. The encoded protein is CASSSYYEQYF. V is TRBV19 and J is TRBJ2-7; D is undetermined. Trimming shortened V by 5 bases and J by 3 bases, and 5 bases separated the two germline ends. CDR3 size: 11 residues. Germline V gene data show CDR1 as LNHDA and CDR2 as SQIVND (reference sequence).

The rearrangement links TRBV29-1 to TRBJ2-4, with D perhaps TRBD2 (6 bases). The germline CDR1 and CDR2 sequences are SQVTM and ANQGSEA. CDR3 size: 11 residues. V shed 7 bases and J shed 6 bases, with 10 bases lying between them. For the CDR3, the DNA is TGCAGCGGCGGGACTGCAAACATTCAGTACTTC. It yields the protein CSGGTANIQYF.

This chain joins TRBV30 and TRBJ2-5; TRBD1 matches at 9 bases. J lost 5 bases, V lost 4 bases, and 5 bases had no gene match. Germline V gene sequence: CDR1 GTSNPN, CDR2 SVGIG (reference sequence). The CDR3 has 13 amino acids. CDR3 sequence (DNA): TGTGCCTGGACGGGACAGGGAGGGGAGACCCAGTACTTC. It codes for CAWTGQGGETQYF.

The chain is built from TRBV5-1 and TRBJ2-3, with D unresolved. This CDR3 is built from 13 residues. Looked up from germline, CDR1 is SGHRS and CDR2 is YFSETQ. Trimming cost V 1 base and J 4 bases, with 7 bases left between them. CDR3 protein: CASSLLGPDTQYF. DNA for the CDR3: TGCGCCAGCAGCTTGTTGGGCCCAGATACGCAGTATTTT.

The V and J genes are TRBV6-2 or TRBV6-3 and TRBJ1-1, with D unclear. Germline V lookup: CDR1 MNHEY, CDR2 SVGEGT. V gave up 6 bases and J gave up 3 bases, with 8 bases separating them. The CDR3 contains 12 residues. The CDR3 DNA sequence: TGTGCCAGCAGCTCACAGTACACTGAAGCTTTCTTT. Encoded protein: CASSSQYTEAFF.

V and J are TRBV9 and TRBJ2-6; 15 nucleotides align to TRBD2. There are 20 residues in the CDR3. The J segment lost 2 bases and the V segment lost 4 bases, leaving 10 bases of the junction unmatched. Germline V gene lookup returns CDR1 SGDLS and CDR2 YYNGEE. CDR3 loop: CASSPRGLAGGVAGANVLTF. CDR3 coding DNA: TGTGCCAGCAGCCCTAGGGGACTAGCGGGAGGAGTGGCTGGGGCCAACGTCCTGACTTTC. The full variable domain, in which reference TRBV9 and TRBJ2-6 provide the parts outside the CDR3, is DSGVTQTPKHLITATGQRVTLRCSPRSGDLSVYWYQQSLDQGLQFLIQYYNGEERAKGNILERFSAQQFPDLHSELNLSSLELGDSALYFCASSPRGLAGGVAGANVLTFGAGSRLTVL.

The chain carries TRBV6-5 and TRBJ1-2, with 7 bases matching TRBD1. CDR1 is MNHEY and CDR2 is SVGAGI in the germline V gene. The length of the CDR3 is 13 residues. The V segment lost 6 bases and the J segment 8 bases; nucleotides outside the gene matches: 9. The CDR3 region is CASSPGGRGGYTF. The CDR3 nucleotides read TGTGCCAGCAGCCCCGGGGGCAGGGGGGGCTACACCTTC.

This clone was seen a few times. The chain couples TRBV28 to TRBJ1-2; D not certain. The CDR3 extends over 11 amino acids. Deletions cut 10 bases from V and 7 bases from J, with 13 bases between. CDR1 and CDR2 (germline): MDHEN, SYDVKM. The CDR3 here is CATQFIFGYTF. Written as DNA, the CDR3 is TGTGCCACCCAGTTTATTTTTGGCTACACCTTC.